Following are 12 T cell receptor beta chains from one sample sequenced in a study of T cells after yellow fever vaccination. TCRdb itself ran the 5' RACE reads through MiXCR, one entry per CDR3 protein. Of 350,000 to 450,000 distinct CDR3 sequences in the sample, around 20% were seen once. The source material was PBMCs, sampled before the yellow fever booster vaccination. These receptor sequences come from a man younger than 35 who received the YFV17D yellow fever vaccine.

This clonotype was counted ten times or more. The V and J genes are TRBV5-1 and TRBJ1-2; TRBD1 is a possible D gene (6 bases). This CDR3 has 14 residues. V gave up 0 bases and J gave up 4 bases, with 10 bases separating them. The germline V gene encodes CDR1 SGHRS and CDR2 YFSETQ. As DNA, the CDR3 is TGCGCCAGCAGCTTGGGAGGGGACACCTATGGCTACACCTTC. It yields the protein CASSLGGDTYGYTF.

This chain links TRBV20-1 with TRBJ2-2; D gene unclear. The ends were cut back, 0 bases at V and 4 bases at J, with 9 bases in the middle. This CDR3 has 14 amino acids. CDR1 DFQATT and CDR2 SNEGSKA come from the germline V gene (reference sequence). The DNA of the CDR3 is TGCAGTGCTAGAGATCAGCATGGCACCGGGGAGCTGTTTTTT. It is translated as CSARDQHGTGELFF.

CDR3 protein: CASSWGAETEAFF. The CDR3 nucleotides are TGTGCCAGCAGCTGGGGCGCGGAGACTGAAGCTTTCTTT. The chain is built from TRBV7-2 and TRBJ1-1; D is possibly TRBD1 (5 bases). Trimming took 4 bases from V and 5 from J, leaving 11 bases between them. CDR3 length equals 13 residues. Germline V CDR1 and CDR2: SGHTA, FQGNSA.

The V gene is TRBV20-1, the J gene TRBJ1-5; 9 bases map to TRBD1. Trimming took 5 bases from V and 5 from J; bases not matched to a gene: 7. The CDR3 covers 14 residues. The germline gives CDR1 DFQATT, CDR2 SNEGSKA (reference sequence). This CDR3 is CSADGQGIDQPQHF. In nucleotides, the CDR3 is TGCAGTGCTGACGGACAGGGGATTGATCAGCCCCAGCATTTT.

This clonotype has at least ten counts. The rearrangement links TRBV5-1 to TRBJ2-7, with 10 nucleotides matching TRBD1. This CDR3 has 15 residues. Trimming cost V 3 bases and J 2 bases; bases outside gene matches: 5. Germline CDR1 and CDR2: SGHRS and YFSETQ. The CDR3 region has the DNA TGCGCCAGCAGCTACGGGACAGGGGAAACCTACGAGCAGTACTTC. It translates to CASSYGTGETYEQYF. The full variable domain, completed using reference TRBV5-1 and TRBJ2-7, is KAGVTQTPRYLIKTRGQQVTLSCSPISGHRSVSWYQQTPGQGLQFLFEYFSETQRNKGNFPGRFSGRQFSNSRSEMNVSTLELGDSALYLCASSYGTGETYEQYFGPGTRLTVT.

V usage is TRBV7-9 and J usage is TRBJ2-5; D is possibly TRBD2 (6 bases). This CDR3 spans 15 amino acids. The V and J ends lost 5 bases and 2 bases respectively, with 15 bases between them. In germline, CDR1 is SEHNR, CDR2 FQNEAQ (reference sequence). The CDR3 reads CASSPSGTVQETQYF. DNA of the CDR3: TGTGCCAGCAGCCCTTCAGGGACTGTACAAGAGACCCAGTACTTC.

The genes are TRBV29-1 and TRBJ1-2; TRBD1 aligns across 10 bases. This CDR3 is built from 11 residues. CDR1 SQVTM and CDR2 ANQGSEA come from the germline V gene. After removal of 7 bases from V and 6 bases from J, the junction contained 2 bases not matched to a gene. The CDR3 bases are TGCAGCGAGGACAGGGGGGATGGCTACACCTTC. It specifies CSEDRGDGYTF.

The chain has TRBV20-1 and TRBJ1-2; a possible D gene is TRBD1 (6 bases). Trimming took 0 bases from V and 7 from J, leaving 9 bases between them. The CDR3 spans 12 residues. CDR1 DFQATT and CDR2 SNEGSKA come from the germline V gene (reference sequence). The CDR3 DNA reads as TGCAGTGCTAGAGAGGGAGGGGGTGGCTACACCTTC. It codes for CSAREGGGGYTF.

The CDR3: CAISETGQAVSGYTF. CDR3 in DNA: TGTGCCATCAGTGAGACCGGACAGGCGGTTTCGGGCTACACCTTC. V usage is TRBV10-3 and J usage is TRBJ1-2; 7 nucleotides align to TRBD1. This CDR3 comprises 15 residues. After removal of 2 bases from V and 8 bases from J, the junction contained 11 bases not matched to a gene. Germline values: CDR1 ENHRY, CDR2 SYGVKD.

Only a few counts were recorded for this clonotype. Written as DNA, the CDR3 is TGTGCCAGCAGCTTGGCCCTAAGACTAGCGGGGGTCCAAGAGACCCAGTACTTC. This sequence encodes CASSLALRLAGVQETQYF. The chain has TRBV5-6 and TRBJ2-5, with 12 nucleotides matching TRBD2. CDR1 is SGHDT, CDR2 YYEEEE, per germline. The V gene end was trimmed by 0 bases and the J gene end by 1 base; junction bases not matched to a gene: 7. This CDR3 is 18 amino acids long. The full variable domain, in which reference TRBV5-6 and TRBJ2-5 provide the parts outside the CDR3, is DAGVTQSPTHLIKTRGQQVTLRCSPKSGHDTVSWYQQALGQGPQFIFQYYEEEERQRGNFPDRFSGHQFPNYSSELNVNALLLGDSALYLCASSLALRLAGVQETQYFGPGTRLLVL.

This chain uses TRBV7-9 with TRBJ2-3; 8 bases are a match to TRBD2. The CDR3 is 15 residues long. The germline V gene encodes CDR1 SEHNR and CDR2 FQNEAQ (reference sequence). Trimming cost V 6 bases and J 2 bases; bases outside gene matches: 7. The CDR3 DNA follows: TGTGCCAGCAGTTCCCCGGGGGGGAACACAGATACGCAGTATTTT. Residues: CASSSPGGNTDTQYF.

This clonotype was counted a few times. The J gene is TRBJ1-6, the V gene TRBV19; perhaps TRBD1 as D (5 bases). The V end was cut by 5 bases, the J end by 7 bases, with 9 bases between. This CDR3 is built from 13 residues. Germline values: CDR1 LNHDA, CDR2 SQIVND (reference sequence). The CDR3 DNA follows: TGTGCCAGTAGTTGGGGCTACAATTCACCCCTCCACTTT. It specifies CASSWGYNSPLHF.